These T cell receptor beta chains were read from a single sample in a study of cytomegalovirus exposure and HLA in healthy donors. TCRdb's table, derived via immunoSEQ multiplex PCR, lists solely in-frame clones and lacks some. Altogether 130,000 to 150,000 clones are present, over 75% being singletons, with the ten largest covering about 2.2%. The sample was PBMCs. Receptors were obtained from a young man in good health and CMV-seronegative. The CDR3 runs from the conserved cysteine through the conserved F or W. The D gene is left open where the match is weak. Part of the rows lack a size; the others show once, few, many or a class for expanded clones.

- | few | TRBJ2-1 | TRBV18 | TGTGCCAGCTCACCCCGGGACTCGAACAATGAGCAGTTCTTC | CASSPRDSNNEQFF
TRBD1 | - | TRBJ2-7 | TRBV28 | TGTGCCATTAGAGGAGGGACAGGGACCTACGAGCAGTACTTC | CAIRGGTGTYEQYF
- | once | TRBJ1-2 | TRBV6-4 | TGTGCCAGCAGGCCAGGGCAGGGATCTTATGGCTACACCTTC | CASRPGQGSYGYTF
TRBD2 | - | TRBJ2-1 | TRBV28 | TGTGCCAGCAGTTGGGGAGTAGCGGGGAACAATGAGCAGTTCTTC | CASSWGVAGNNEQFF
TRBD1 | few | TRBJ2-2 | TRBV7-9 | TGTGCCAGCAGCCAACTCAGGGGGCGCGCTCTCACCGGGGAGCTGTTTTTT | CASSQLRGRALTGELFF
- | - | TRBJ1-5 | TRBV7-2 | TGTGCCAGCAGCTCACCAACGGGAGCCAATATCAATCAGCCCCAGCATTTT | CASSSPTGANINQPQHF
- | - | TRBJ1-6 | TRBV5-1 | TGCGCCAGCAGCTCCGGCGGGGCGGGCCGCTATAATTCACCCCTCCACTTT | CASSSGGAGRYNSPLHF
TRBD2 | - | TRBJ2-3 | TRBV28 | TGTGCCAGCAAAGGGCTAGCGGTCCCAGATACGCAGTATTTT | CASKGLAVPDTQYF
TRBD1 | - | TRBJ1-2 | TRBV5-1 | TGCGCCAGCAGCTTTAGTGCCGTTGCAGGGGGAAACTATGGCTACACCTTC | CASSFSAVAGGNYGYTF
- | once | TRBJ2-1 | TRBV6-5 | TGTGCCAGCAGTTACTCTGGGGGCCCCTACAATGAGCAGTTCTTC | CASSYSGGPYNEQFF
TRBD2 | once | TRBJ2-7 | TRBV9 | TGTGCCAGCAGCATTCAAAGCGGGACTCCCTACGAGCAGTACTTC | CASSIQSGTPYEQYF
- | - | TRBJ2-1 | TRBV2 | TGTGCCAGCAGTGAAACACGAACAGAGTTCTTC | CASSETRTEFF
TRBD1 | - | TRBJ2-2 | TRBV5-1 | TGCGCCAGCAGCCGGGACAGGGGCACCGGGGAGCTGTTTTTT | CASSRDRGTGELFF
- | - | TRBJ1-1 | TRBV6-4 | TGTGCCAGCAGCTCCGGGGGAGGATATCAGCCTTTCTTT | CASSSGGGYQPFF